The 27 T cell receptor beta chains below were found in one sample sequenced in a study of blood T cell repertoires in COVID-19. Clones were sequenced by immunoSEQ multiplex PCR, and TCRdb holds only the in-frame ones, with some missing. The sample yields about 150,000 clones, around 82% seen once. Sequences were obtained from PBMCs or T cells enriched from blood (not recorded which). The receptors stem from a woman in her forties or fifties who had recovered from COVID-19.

The rearrangement links TRBV10-3 to TRBJ1-1, with a tentative D call TRBD1 (5 bases). V shed 7 bases and J shed 1 base, with 16 bases lying between them. This CDR3 has 15 amino acids. Germline-derived CDR1 and CDR2 are ENHRY and SYGVKD. The CDR3 DNA reads as TGTGCCATCAACCCTGGGCCTACAGGGAACACTGAAGCTTTCTTT. Its protein product is CAINPGPTGNTEAFF.

The chain couples TRBV19 to TRBJ1-2, with 9 bases that match TRBD1. The germline V gene has CDR1 LNHDA and CDR2 SQIVND (reference sequence). V dropped 6 bases and J dropped 5; count of bases not matched to a gene: 4. The CDR3 consists of 13 residues. The chain's CDR3 is CASRSGQGYGYTF. The CDR3 coding sequence is TGTGCCAGTAGATCGGGACAGGGTTATGGCTACACCTTC.

The gene calls are TRBV7-6 and TRBJ1-6, with TRBD1 matching 10 bases. CDR1 is SGHVS and CDR2 is FNYEAQ in the germline V gene. The CDR3 totals 15 residues. Trimming removed 4 bases from V and 10 bases from J; junction bases left unmatched: 7. The CDR3 is CASSSAGTGDSPLHF. Here the CDR3 DNA reads TGTGCCAGCAGCTCGGCCGGGACAGGGGACTCACCCCTCCACTTT.

V usage is TRBV4-1 and J usage is TRBJ1-5; the D is unclear. Looked up from germline, CDR1 is MGHRA and CDR2 is YSYEKL. The CDR3 runs to 18 residues. Trimming cost V 3 bases and J 4 bases, with 22 bases left between them. CDR3: CASSQMSHLTRANQPQHF. CDR3 DNA sequence: TGCGCCAGCAGCCAGATGTCGCACCTTACGCGGGCGAATCAGCCCCAGCATTTT.

Comment on this clone: Other DNA sequences in this sample translate to the same CDR3. V is TRBV4-2 and J is TRBJ2-7; 7 bases align to TRBD1. CDR1 and CDR2 (germline): LGHNA, YNFKEQ. The V segment lost 1 base and the J segment 0 bases; nucleotides outside the gene matches: 3. The CDR3 spans 15 residues. The CDR3 coding sequence is TGTGCCAGCAGCCAAGCGGACAGGTCCTCCTACGAGCAGTACTTC. This translates into CASSQADRSSYEQYF.

This clone has just a few counts. The CDR3 bases are TGTGCCAGCAGCAGAGGGGGCGCGTATCAGCCCCAGCATTTT. It translates to CASSRGGAYQPQHF. The chain uses TRBV5-6 and TRBJ1-5, with 7 bases matching TRBD1. Trimming at V came to 4 bases and at J to 5 bases, leaving 6 bases not matched to a gene. CDR1 and CDR2 from the germline V gene are SGHDT and YYEEEE. This CDR3 is 14 amino acids long.

The chain combines TRBV4-1 with TRBJ1-1; TRBD1 matches 8 bases. Trimming took 4 bases from V and 6 from J; bases not matched to a gene: 10. This CDR3 is built from 15 residues. CDR1 and CDR2 (germline): MGHRA, YSYEKL. Here the CDR3 DNA reads TGCGCCAGCAGCCTACGGACAGGGCTAGGGGCTGAAGCTTTCTTT. It yields the protein CASSLRTGLGAEAFF.

DNA for the CDR3: TGTGCCAGCAGCTTAGACAGCCACAGCGGCACCATATATTTT. This sequence encodes CASSLDSHSGTIYF. This chain joins TRBV7-6 and TRBJ1-3, with D unresolved. This CDR3 has 14 amino acids. Germline CDR1 is SGHVS and CDR2 is FNYEAQ. V shed 1 base and J shed 9 bases, with 13 bases lying between them. The complete variable domain, with remaining parts taken from reference TRBV7-6 and TRBJ1-3, reads GAGVSQSPRYKVTKRGQDVALRCDPISGHVSLYWYRQALGQGPEFLTYFNYEAQQDKSGLPNDRFSAERPEGSISTLTIQRTEQRDSAMYRCASSLDSHSGTIYFGEGSWLTVV.

The chain recombines TRBV19 with TRBJ2-5; 7 nucleotides line up with TRBD1. V gave up 5 bases and J gave up 4 bases; unmatched junction bases: 13. CDR1 and CDR2 (germline): LNHDA, SQIVND (reference sequence). This CDR3 comprises 16 residues. The CDR3 here is CASSPGTYSGGETQYF. The CDR3 DNA is TGTGCCAGTAGTCCCGGGACATACTCAGGGGGAGAGACCCAGTACTTC.

The chain couples TRBV18 to TRBJ2-3, with D hard to call. Trimming pared 0 bases from V and 2 bases from J, leaving 3 bases between. Germline CDR1 reads KGHSH; CDR2 reads LQKENI. This CDR3 comprises 13 residues. CDR3 bases: TGTGCCAGCTCACCACCAGCCACAGATACGCAGTATTTT. This encodes CASSPPATDTQYF. Variable domain in full (rest from reference TRBV18 and TRBJ2-3): NAGVMQNPRHLVRRRGQEARLRCSPMKGHSHVYWYRQLPEEGLKFMVYLQKENIIDESGMPKERFSAEFPKEGPSILRIQQVVRGDSAAYFCASSPPATDTQYFGPGTRLTVL.

This clone came up once. The V call is TRBV10-3, the J call TRBJ1-2; 8 bases map to TRBD1. CDR3 length: 14 amino acids. J lost 3 bases, V lost 7 bases, and 7 bases had no gene match. Germline CDR1 is ENHRY and CDR2 is SYGVKD. The CDR3 here is CAITDREKDYGYTF. The CDR3 bases are TGTGCCATCACGGACAGGGAAAAAGACTATGGCTACACCTTC.

This sequence joins TRBV7-9 and TRBJ2-1; 9 bases are a match to TRBD2. The CDR3 sequence is 16 residues long. Germline V gene lookup returns CDR1 SEHNR and CDR2 FQNEAQ (reference sequence). The V segment lost 1 base and the J segment 8 bases; nucleotides outside the gene matches: 9. This CDR3 is CASSLGLAGNRDEQFF. CDR3 in DNA: TGTGCCAGCAGCTTAGGCCTAGCGGGGAATCGGGATGAGCAGTTCTTC.

This clone came up once. The V and J genes are TRBV6-2 or TRBV6-3 and TRBJ2-5; D ambiguous. Trimming left V 4 bases short and J 9 bases short, with 12 bases between. This CDR3 contains 12 residues. The V gene's germline CDR1 is MNHEY and CDR2 SVGEGT. CDR3 sequence: CASSSALLSQYF. CDR3 sequence (DNA): TGTGCCAGCAGTTCTGCCCTGCTATCCCAGTACTTC.

This chain connects TRBV28 to TRBJ1-3; D is ambiguous. V shed 6 bases and J shed 0 bases, with 9 bases lying between them. CDR1 is MDHEN and CDR2 is SYDVKM in the germline V gene. The CDR3 is made up of 14 amino acids. The CDR3: CASREARSGNTIYF. CDR3 bases: TGTGCCAGCAGGGAGGCCCGCTCTGGAAACACCATATATTTT.

J is TRBJ2-5 and V is TRBV5-1; perhaps TRBD2 as D (6 bases). Between the trimmed V and J ends, which lost 0 bases and 1 base, there was a span of 10 bases. Looked up from germline, CDR1 is SGHRS and CDR2 is YFSETQ. The CDR3 spans 15 residues. The DNA of the CDR3 is TGCGCCAGCAGCTTGGGGGGAGGATCCCAAGAGACCCAGTACTTC. Translation gives CASSLGGGSQETQYF.

The chain recombines TRBV5-4 with TRBJ1-5, with 8 positions matching TRBD1. The CDR3 loop spans 15 amino acids. V gave up 4 bases and J gave up 1 base; unmatched junction bases: 4. Germline CDR1 is SGHNT and CDR2 is YYREEE (reference sequence). The CDR3: CASSRQGTSNQPQHF. The CDR3 nucleotides are TGTGCCAGCAGCCGACAGGGGACAAGCAATCAGCCCCAGCATTTT.

The rearrangement joins TRBV7-9 to TRBJ1-6; D uncertain. V was cut by 3 bases and J by 10 bases, with 13 bases left in between. This CDR3 comprises 14 residues. Germline assignment: CDR1 SEHNR and CDR2 FQNEAQ (reference sequence). CDR3 residues: CASSFTTGGSPLHF. The DNA for the CDR3 is TGTGCCAGCAGCTTTACAACCGGAGGCTCACCCCTCCACTTT. Using reference TRBV7-9 and TRBJ1-6 for the parts outside the CDR3, the full variable domain is DTGVSQNPRHKITKRGQNVTFRCDPISEHNRLYWYRQTLGQGPEFLTYFQNEAQLEKSRLLSDRFSAERPKGSFSTLEIQRTEQGDSAMYLCASSFTTGGSPLHFGNGTRLTVT.

This clone was recorded only once. This chain links TRBV10-3 with TRBJ1-6; D not resolved. The germline V gene has CDR1 ENHRY and CDR2 SYGVKD. The V gene lost 10 bases and the J gene lost 3 bases, with 16 bases spanning the gap. The CDR3 extends over 15 amino acids. The CDR3 here is CATGEVEGYNSPLHF. The CDR3 DNA is TGTGCCACTGGGGAGGTCGAGGGCTATAATTCACCCCTCCACTTT.

The chain combines TRBV3-1 (or the pseudogene TRBV3-2) with TRBJ1-3; D gene unclear. This CDR3 is built from 15 residues. Germline V gives CDR1 LGHDT, CDR2 YNNKEL (reference sequence). Trimming took 4 bases from V and 1 from J, leaving 11 bases between them. In DNA, the CDR3 is TGTGCCAGCAGCCTTCAGGCTCCATCTGGAAACACCATATATTTT. Amino acids: CASSLQAPSGNTIYF.

This chain connects TRBV28 to TRBJ2-2; 8 bases align to TRBD1. The germline V gene encodes CDR1 MDHEN and CDR2 SYDVKM. The CDR3 length is 17 residues. V was pared by 10 bases and J by 1 base, with 14 bases of the junction left unmatched. The CDR3 DNA reads as TGTGCCATTCCGGATTCCAGGGGGCTTAGGAACACCGGGGAGCTGTTTTTT. Its translation is CAIPDSRGLRNTGELFF.

J is TRBJ2-3 and V is TRBV5-1; D is perhaps TRBD1 (5 bases). CDR1 and CDR2 from the germline V gene are SGHRS and YFSETQ. The CDR3 contains 14 residues. With 2 bases removed from V and 2 bases from J, the gap between germline ends came to 9 bases. The CDR3 DNA sequence: TGCGCCAGCAGCTTTAGACAGATCACAGATACGCAGTATTTT. This sequence encodes CASSFRQITDTQYF.

The J gene is TRBJ1-5, the V gene TRBV28; no definite D call. V lost 5 bases, J lost 3 bases, and 11 bases lay in between. This CDR3 region has 14 residues. Germline V gene lookup returns CDR1 MDHEN and CDR2 SYDVKM. CDR3 DNA: TGTGCCAGCAGTCTTCAGGATATCAATCAGCCCCAGCATTTT. It translates to CASSLQDINQPQHF. Looking up the rest from reference TRBV28 and TRBJ1-5 gives the full variable domain: DVKVTQSSRYLVKRTGEKVFLECVQDMDHENMFWYRQDPGLGLRLIYFSYDVKMKEKGDIPEGYSVSREKKERFSLILESASTNQTSMYLCASSLQDINQPQHFGDGTRLSIL.

The gene calls are TRBV5-4 and TRBJ2-7, with D possibly matching TRBD1 (6 bases). The germline V gene has CDR1 SGHNT and CDR2 YYREEE (reference sequence). The CDR3 length is 12 residues. Trimming pared 2 bases from V and 7 bases from J, leaving 10 bases between. In DNA, the CDR3 is TGTGCCAGCAGCTTTTCTACAGGGGAGCAGTACTTC. The encoded protein is CASSFSTGEQYF.

The chain uses TRBV24-1 and TRBJ2-3; 8 bases map to TRBD2. The CDR3 extends over 13 amino acids. Per germline, CDR1 KGHDR and CDR2 SFDVKD. V lost 8 bases, J lost 3 bases, and 3 bases stayed unmatched. The CDR3 sequence is CATKGLDTDTQYF. The CDR3 DNA is TGTGCCACCAAGGGACTAGATACAGATACGCAGTATTTT.

The chain recombines TRBV5-5 with TRBJ1-2; the D gene is possibly TRBD1 (6 bases). The CDR3 runs 15 residues. The ends were cut back, 0 bases at V and 1 base at J, with 10 bases in the middle. Germline V gene lookup returns CDR1 SGHKS and CDR2 YYEKEE (reference sequence). The CDR3 here is CASSLAGTNNYGYTF. CDR3 DNA sequence: TGTGCCAGCAGCTTGGCAGGGACAAATAACTATGGCTACACCTTC.

This chain links TRBV2 with TRBJ2-7; a weak D match, TRBD1 (5 bases). Germline values: CDR1 SNHLY, CDR2 FYNNEI. CDR3 length: 14 residues. Deletions cut 3 bases from V and 1 base from J, with 10 bases between. CDR3 nucleotides: TGTGCCAGCAGTGACGACTGGACATCCTACGAGCAGTACTTC. Its protein is CASSDDWTSYEQYF.

This clone has just a few counts. The V and J genes are TRBV6-5 and TRBJ2-5, with 8 bases aligning to TRBD2. The CDR3 sequence is 13 residues long. Per germline, CDR1 MNHEY and CDR2 SVGAGI. V lost 6 bases to trimming and J lost 3 bases; unmatched junction nucleotides: 3. Here the CDR3 DNA reads TGTGCCAGCAGCCAGGGACTAGAAGAGACCCAGTACTTC. Amino acid sequence: CASSQGLEETQYF.